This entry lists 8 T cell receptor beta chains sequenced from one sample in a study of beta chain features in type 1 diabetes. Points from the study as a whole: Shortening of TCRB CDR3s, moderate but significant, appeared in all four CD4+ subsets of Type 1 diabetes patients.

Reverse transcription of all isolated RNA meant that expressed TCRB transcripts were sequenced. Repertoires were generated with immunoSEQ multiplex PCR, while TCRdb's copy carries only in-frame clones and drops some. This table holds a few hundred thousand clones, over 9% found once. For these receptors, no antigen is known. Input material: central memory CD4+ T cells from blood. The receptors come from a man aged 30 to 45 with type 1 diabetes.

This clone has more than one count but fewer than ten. CDR3 in amino acids: CASSEPGSQPQHF. CDR3 nucleotides: TGTGCCAGCAGTGAACCAGGGAGTCAGCCCCAGCATTTT. The chain combines TRBV25-1 with TRBJ1-5, with a possible D match to TRBD1 (5 bases). CDR3 length equals 13 residues. V dropped 2 bases and J dropped 6 bases, with 8 bases sitting between them. Germline CDR1 reads MGHDK; CDR2 reads SYGVNS.

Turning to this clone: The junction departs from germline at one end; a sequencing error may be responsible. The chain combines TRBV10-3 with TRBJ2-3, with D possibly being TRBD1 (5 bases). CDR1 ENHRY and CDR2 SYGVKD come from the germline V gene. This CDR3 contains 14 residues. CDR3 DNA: TGTGCCAGCAGTCCCTCTTCCAGGGAAGATACGCAGTATTTT. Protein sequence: CASSPSSREDTQYF.

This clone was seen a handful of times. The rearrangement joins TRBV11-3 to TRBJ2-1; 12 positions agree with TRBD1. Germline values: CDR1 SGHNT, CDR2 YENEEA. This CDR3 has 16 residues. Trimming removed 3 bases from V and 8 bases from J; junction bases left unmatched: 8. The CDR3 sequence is CASSLEGTGGSDEQFF. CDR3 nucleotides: TGTGCCAGCAGCTTGGAGGGGACAGGGGGCAGCGATGAGCAGTTCTTC.

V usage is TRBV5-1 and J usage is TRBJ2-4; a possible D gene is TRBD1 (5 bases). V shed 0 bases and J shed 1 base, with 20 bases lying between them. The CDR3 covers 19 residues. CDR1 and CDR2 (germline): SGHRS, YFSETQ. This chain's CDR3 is CASSLEPRANGWAKNIQYF. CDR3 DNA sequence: TGCGCCAGCAGCTTGGAGCCCAGGGCCAATGGTTGGGCCAAAAACATTCAGTACTTC.

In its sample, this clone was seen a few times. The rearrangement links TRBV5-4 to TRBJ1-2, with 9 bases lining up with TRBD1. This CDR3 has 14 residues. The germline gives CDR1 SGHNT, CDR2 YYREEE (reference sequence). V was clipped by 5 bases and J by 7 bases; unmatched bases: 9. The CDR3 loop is CASRRPGQGLGYTF. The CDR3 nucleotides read TGTGCCAGCAGAAGACCGGGACAGGGTCTTGGCTACACCTTC. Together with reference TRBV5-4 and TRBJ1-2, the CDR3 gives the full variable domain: ETGVTQSPTHLIKTRGQQVTLRCSSQSGHNTVSWYQQALGQGPQFIFQYYREEENGRGNFPPRFSGLQFPNYSSELNVNALELDDSALYLCASRRPGQGLGYTFGSGTRLTVV.

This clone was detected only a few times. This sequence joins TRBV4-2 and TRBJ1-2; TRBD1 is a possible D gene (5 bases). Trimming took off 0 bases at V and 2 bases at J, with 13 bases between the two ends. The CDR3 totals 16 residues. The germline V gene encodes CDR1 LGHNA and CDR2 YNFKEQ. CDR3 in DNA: TGTGCCAGCAGCCAAGATGGCAGGGTGGGAAACTATGGCTACACCTTC. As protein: CASSQDGRVGNYGYTF.

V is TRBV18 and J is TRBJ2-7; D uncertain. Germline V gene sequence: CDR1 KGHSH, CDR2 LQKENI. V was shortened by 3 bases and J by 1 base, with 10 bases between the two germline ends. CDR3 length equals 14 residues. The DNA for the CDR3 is TGTGCCAGCTCACCCCCCGTGGAGTCCTACGAGCAGTACTTC. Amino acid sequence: CASSPPVESYEQYF. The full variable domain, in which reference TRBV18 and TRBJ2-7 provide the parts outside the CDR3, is NAGVMQNPRHLVRRRGQEARLRCSPMKGHSHVYWYRQLPEEGLKFMVYLQKENIIDESGMPKERFSAEFPKEGPSILRIQQVVRGDSAAYFCASSPPVESYEQYFGPGTRLTVT.

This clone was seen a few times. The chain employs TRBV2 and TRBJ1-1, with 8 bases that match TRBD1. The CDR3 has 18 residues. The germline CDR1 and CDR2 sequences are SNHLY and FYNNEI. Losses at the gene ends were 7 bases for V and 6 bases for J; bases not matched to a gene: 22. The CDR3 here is CASIPRRTGSSPFPEAFF. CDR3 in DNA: TGTGCCAGCATCCCCCGTCGGACAGGGTCTTCTCCGTTCCCTGAAGCTTTCTTT. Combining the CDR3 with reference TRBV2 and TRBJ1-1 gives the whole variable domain EPEVTQTPSHQVTQMGQEVILRCVPISNHLYFYWYRQILGQKVEFLVSFYNNEISEKSEIFDDQFSVERPDGSNFTLKIRSTKLEDSAMYFCASIPRRTGSSPFPEAFFGQGTRLTVV.